This TCR beta chain was sequenced in a study of T cell responses to AZD1222 COVID-19 vaccine. CDR1 and CDR2 from the germline V gene are SQVTM and ANQGSEA. The CDR3 is made up of 12 amino acids. Trimming shortened V by 3 bases and J by 5 bases, and 8 bases separated the two germline ends. Generated by immunoSEQ multiplex PCR, the TCRdb table keeps only in-frame clones and is missing some. The profile shows approximately 140,000 clones, approximately 92% of them singletons. This clone has just one count. The V call is TRBV29-1, the J call TRBJ2-1; D not certain. The source material was peripheral blood, sampled 28 days after the second AZD1222 dose. The sequence was obtained from an adult who received the AZD1222 COVID-19 vaccine. DNA of the CDR3: TGCAGCGTTGAGACGGTGGACAATGAGCAGTTCTTC. Protein sequence: CSVETVDNEQFF.